The rows below give T cell receptor beta chains drawn from one sample of a study of blood T cell repertoires in COVID-19. Sequencing was performed with immunoSEQ multiplex PCR; in TCRdb, only in-frame clones are kept and a portion is missing. This sample carries 110,000 or so clones, approximately 85% of them seen once, and the ten largest clones take more than 3%. The sequencing input was peripheral blood. The receptors stem from a middle-aged man with acute or convalescent COVID-19. Both conserved end residues are part of each CDR3. D genes are given only for firm matches. Only part of the rows carry a size: once, few, many, or a class if the clone is expanded.

D gene: TRBD1; clone size: NA; V gene: TRBV2; J gene: TRBJ2-1; CDR3 protein: CASSGDRAIF; CDR3 DNA: TGTGCCAGCAGTGGGGACAGGGCAATCTTC
D gene: TRBD1; clone size: NA; V gene: TRBV3-1/TRBV3-2; J gene: TRBJ1-6; CDR3 protein: CASSLRDRVNSPLHF; CDR3 DNA: TGTGCCAGCAGCCTCCGGGACAGGGTTAATTCACCCCTCCACTTT
D gene: TRBD2; clone size: NA; V gene: TRBV29-1; J gene: TRBJ2-1; CDR3 protein: CSVEGAGKQFF; CDR3 DNA: TGCAGCGTTGAAGGAGCGGGGAAGCAGTTCTTC
D gene: NA; clone size: NA; V gene: TRBV9; J gene: TRBJ2-1; CDR3 protein: CASSVEGLKYNEQFF; CDR3 DNA: TGTGCCAGCAGCGTAGAGGGACTCAAATACAATGAGCAGTTCTTC
D gene: NA; clone size: NA; V gene: TRBV5-1; J gene: TRBJ2-3; CDR3 protein: CASSLEGGTTDTQYF; CDR3 DNA: TGCGCCAGCAGCTTGGAAGGGGGAACCACAGATACGCAGTATTTT
D gene: TRBD1; clone size: few; V gene: TRBV10-3; J gene: TRBJ1-1; CDR3 protein: CAIRGDRGRTEAFF; CDR3 DNA: TGTGCCATCAGGGGGGACAGGGGGCGCACTGAAGCTTTCTTT
D gene: TRBD1; clone size: NA; V gene: TRBV7-9; J gene: TRBJ1-4; CDR3 protein: CASSPGTANEKLFF; CDR3 DNA: TGTGCCAGCAGCCCCGGGACAGCAAATGAAAAACTGTTTTTT
D gene: TRBD1; clone size: NA; V gene: TRBV6-6; J gene: TRBJ1-1; CDR3 protein: CASTLDRGRTEAFF; CDR3 DNA: TGTGCCAGCACCTTGGACAGGGGAAGGACTGAAGCTTTCTTT
D gene: TRBD2; clone size: NA; V gene: TRBV19; J gene: TRBJ2-5; CDR3 protein: CASSNIIGTRQSPQYF; CDR3 DNA: TGTGCCAGTAGTAATATTATAGGGACTAGACAATCGCCCCAGTACTTC
D gene: NA; clone size: NA; V gene: TRBV5-4; J gene: TRBJ1-1; CDR3 protein: CASSYGQNTEAFF; CDR3 DNA: TGTGCCAGCAGCTACGGACAGAACACTGAAGCTTTCTTT
D gene: TRBD1; clone size: NA; V gene: TRBV18; J gene: TRBJ1-6; CDR3 protein: CASSSRQGSESPLHF; CDR3 DNA: TGTGCCAGCTCAAGTAGACAGGGATCAGAATCACCCCTCCACTTT
D gene: TRBD1; clone size: NA; V gene: TRBV7-2; J gene: TRBJ1-2; CDR3 protein: CASSFPGPATGGDGYTF; CDR3 DNA: TGTGCCAGCAGCTTCCCGGGTCCAGCGACAGGGGGAGACGGCTACACCTTC
D gene: TRBD1; clone size: few; V gene: TRBV6-5; J gene: TRBJ2-1; CDR3 protein: CASSLRGQNEQFF; CDR3 DNA: TGTGCCAGCAGCCTGAGGGGGCAGAATGAGCAGTTCTTC
D gene: NA; clone size: NA; V gene: TRBV9; J gene: TRBJ1-4; CDR3 protein: CASSAGHYGEKLFF; CDR3 DNA: TGTGCCAGCAGCGCGGGACATTACGGGGAAAAACTGTTTTTT
D gene: NA; clone size: NA; V gene: TRBV4-1; J gene: TRBJ1-2; CDR3 protein: CASSQDQIVGRVEGYTF; CDR3 DNA: TGCGCCAGCAGCCAAGATCAAATCGTGGGGAGGGTTGAGGGCTACACCTTC
D gene: TRBD2; clone size: once; V gene: TRBV9; J gene: TRBJ2-2; CDR3 protein: CASTLRGENTGELFF; CDR3 DNA: TGTGCCAGCACCCTACGGGGGGAAAACACCGGGGAGCTGTTTTTT
D gene: NA; clone size: NA; V gene: TRBV6-5; J gene: TRBJ2-7; CDR3 protein: CASSYLAGAEQYF; CDR3 DNA: TGTGCCAGCAGTTACCTTGCGGGTGCAGAGCAGTACTTC
D gene: TRBD2; clone size: few; V gene: TRBV2; J gene: TRBJ2-1; CDR3 protein: CASRPGTSEEFF; CDR3 DNA: TGTGCCAGCAGACCCGGGACTAGCGAAGAGTTCTTC
D gene: NA; clone size: NA; V gene: TRBV7-9; J gene: TRBJ2-5; CDR3 protein: CASSPEGVETQYF; CDR3 DNA: TGTGCCAGCAGCCCAGAGGGGGTAGAGACCCAGTACTTC
D gene: TRBD1; clone size: once; V gene: TRBV29-1; J gene: TRBJ1-4; CDR3 protein: CSGRGTGVSEKLFF; CDR3 DNA: TGCAGCGGCCGCGGTACAGGGGTTAGTGAAAAACTGTTTTTT
D gene: TRBD2; clone size: NA; V gene: TRBV27; J gene: TRBJ2-1; CDR3 protein: CASSSPSGTAYNEQFF; CDR3 DNA: TGTGCCAGCAGTTCCCCAAGCGGGACTGCTTACAATGAGCAGTTCTTC
D gene: TRBD1; clone size: NA; V gene: TRBV25-1; J gene: TRBJ2-3; CDR3 protein: CASSEPRDSFSSTDTQYF; CDR3 DNA: TGTGCCAGCAGCGAACCCCGGGACAGCTTTTCGAGCACAGATACGCAGTATTTT
D gene: NA; clone size: NA; V gene: TRBV29-1; J gene: TRBJ2-5; CDR3 protein: CSVGGSLAGRQETQYF; CDR3 DNA: TGCAGCGTTGGGGGGTCCCTGGCGGGGCGCCAAGAGACCCAGTACTTC
D gene: NA; clone size: once; V gene: TRBV7-2; J gene: TRBJ1-3; CDR3 protein: CASSPISGSGNTIYF; CDR3 DNA: TGTGCCAGCAGCCCGATTTCGGGCTCTGGAAACACCATATATTTT
D gene: NA; clone size: NA; V gene: TRBV27; J gene: TRBJ2-5; CDR3 protein: CASSLHGGPLVQETQYF; CDR3 DNA: TGTGCCAGCAGTTTACACGGGGGGCCGCTTGTACAAGAGACCCAGTACTTC
D gene: NA; clone size: NA; V gene: TRBV10-3; J gene: TRBJ2-7; CDR3 protein: CAISESVDTYTKQYF; CDR3 DNA: TGTGCCATCAGTGAGTCGGTAGATACCTATACGAAGCAGTACTTC
D gene: TRBD1; clone size: few; V gene: TRBV19; J gene: TRBJ1-4; CDR3 protein: CASAQQGATNEKLFF; CDR3 DNA: TGTGCCAGTGCTCAACAGGGGGCTACTAATGAAAAACTGTTTTTT
D gene: NA; clone size: NA; V gene: TRBV6-5; J gene: TRBJ1-2; CDR3 protein: CASSYPLGYTF; CDR3 DNA: TGTGCCAGCAGTTACCCCCTTGGCTACACCTTC
D gene: NA; clone size: NA; V gene: TRBV25-1; J gene: TRBJ2-7; CDR3 protein: CASSHYGYSIHEQYF; CDR3 DNA: TGTGCCAGCAGTCACTACGGTTATTCAATCCACGAGCAGTACTTC
D gene: NA; clone size: NA; V gene: TRBV25-1; J gene: TRBJ2-5; CDR3 protein: CASSPAETQYF; CDR3 DNA: TGTGCCAGCAGCCCCGCGGAGACCCAGTACTTC
D gene: NA; clone size: once; V gene: TRBV21-1; J gene: TRBJ1-4; CDR3 protein: CASSKDPGTGDLTNEKLFF; CDR3 DNA: TGTGCCAGCAGCAAAGACCCAGGGACAGGGGATCTAACTAATGAAAAACTGTTTTTT
D gene: TRBD1; clone size: NA; V gene: TRBV30; J gene: TRBJ1-5; CDR3 protein: CAWSAGQFNQPQHF; CDR3 DNA: TGTGCCTGGAGTGCGGGACAGTTCAATCAGCCCCAGCATTTT
D gene: NA; clone size: NA; V gene: TRBV19; J gene: TRBJ1-6; CDR3 protein: CASSATAYNSPLHF; CDR3 DNA: TGTGCCAGTAGTGCGACAGCCTATAATTCACCCCTCCACTTT
D gene: NA; clone size: NA; V gene: TRBV5-4; J gene: TRBJ2-2; CDR3 protein: CASSLAGTGELFF; CDR3 DNA: TGTGCCAGCAGCTTGGCGGGGACCGGGGAGCTGTTTTTT
D gene: TRBD2; clone size: NA; V gene: TRBV5-1; J gene: TRBJ2-7; CDR3 protein: CASSFRGGGNSYEQYF; CDR3 DNA: TGCGCCAGCAGCTTTAGGGGCGGGGGTAACTCCTACGAGCAGTACTTC
D gene: TRBD1; clone size: once; V gene: TRBV25-1; J gene: TRBJ1-1; CDR3 protein: CASSVSGQGALAFF; CDR3 DNA: TGTGCCAGCAGTGTATCTGGACAGGGGGCCCTGGCTTTCTTT
D gene: TRBD2; clone size: NA; V gene: TRBV5-1; J gene: TRBJ2-3; CDR3 protein: CASSPTAGGTDTQYF; CDR3 DNA: TGCGCCAGCAGCCCGACGGCGGGGGGGACAGATACGCAGTATTTT
D gene: NA; clone size: NA; V gene: TRBV5-1; J gene: TRBJ1-3; CDR3 protein: CASSLAGTQGNTIYF; CDR3 DNA: TGCGCCAGCAGCTTGGCCGGGACACAAGGAAACACCATATATTTT
D gene: TRBD1; clone size: NA; V gene: TRBV18; J gene: TRBJ1-4; CDR3 protein: CASSRTGSTNEKLFF; CDR3 DNA: TGTGCCAGCTCCCGGACAGGCTCAACTAATGAAAAACTGTTTTTT
D gene: NA; clone size: NA; V gene: TRBV15; J gene: TRBJ1-2; CDR3 protein: CATSRDRGRGNGYTF; CDR3 DNA: TGTGCCACCAGCAGAGATCGCGGCAGGGGAAATGGCTACACCTTC
D gene: NA; clone size: few; V gene: TRBV18; J gene: TRBJ2-2; CDR3 protein: CASSPYRETTGELFF; CDR3 DNA: TGTGCCAGCTCACCATACAGGGAGACCACCGGGGAGCTGTTTTTT
D gene: NA; clone size: NA; V gene: TRBV4-3; J gene: TRBJ1-4; CDR3 protein: CASSSGSATNEKLFF; CDR3 DNA: TGCGCCAGCAGCTCGGGATCTGCAACTAATGAAAAACTGTTTTTT
D gene: TRBD2; clone size: NA; V gene: TRBV7-6; J gene: TRBJ2-7; CDR3 protein: CASSLVAGGPSYEQYF; CDR3 DNA: TGTGCCAGCAGCTTAGTAGCGGGGGGGCCTTCCTACGAGCAGTACTTC
D gene: NA; clone size: NA; V gene: TRBV3-1/TRBV3-2; J gene: TRBJ1-3; CDR3 protein: CASSQKTDSGNTIYF; CDR3 DNA: TGTGCCAGCAGCCAAAAGACAGACTCTGGAAACACCATATATTTT
D gene: NA; clone size: NA; V gene: TRBV2; J gene: TRBJ2-1; CDR3 protein: CASRMGLGNEQFF; CDR3 DNA: TGTGCCAGCAGGATGGGGCTCGGCAATGAGCAGTTCTTC
D gene: NA; clone size: NA; V gene: TRBV7-2; J gene: TRBJ2-5; CDR3 protein: CASSTTERKETQYF; CDR3 DNA: TGTGCCAGCAGCACGACTGAAAGGAAAGAGACCCAGTACTTC
D gene: TRBD2; clone size: few; V gene: TRBV5-5; J gene: TRBJ2-5; CDR3 protein: CASSLAGGTGGETQYF; CDR3 DNA: TGTGCCAGCAGCTTGGCCGGGGGGACGGGAGGAGAGACCCAGTACTTC
D gene: NA; clone size: NA; V gene: TRBV7-2; J gene: TRBJ2-1; CDR3 protein: CASSRDSYNEQFF; CDR3 DNA: TGTGCCAGCAGCCGCGACTCCTACAATGAGCAGTTCTTC
D gene: NA; clone size: NA; V gene: TRBV7-3; J gene: TRBJ2-2; CDR3 protein: CASSLIQDSHTGELFF; CDR3 DNA: TGTGCCAGCAGCTTAATACAGGACAGCCACACCGGGGAGCTGTTTTTT
D gene: TRBD1; clone size: NA; V gene: TRBV27; J gene: TRBJ1-2; CDR3 protein: CASSSGTGGHGYTF; CDR3 DNA: TGTGCCAGCAGTTCCGGGACAGGGGGCCATGGCTACACCTTC
D gene: NA; clone size: NA; V gene: TRBV18; J gene: TRBJ1-1; CDR3 protein: CASSPDRGTEAFF; CDR3 DNA: TGTGCCAGCTCACCCGACCGGGGAACTGAAGCTTTCTTT
D gene: TRBD2; clone size: NA; V gene: TRBV3-1/TRBV3-2; J gene: TRBJ2-2; CDR3 protein: CASSPRGGSGGGELFF; CDR3 DNA: TGTGCCAGCAGCCCCAGAGGGGGTAGCGGGGGCGGGGAGCTGTTTTTT
D gene: NA; clone size: NA; V gene: TRBV6-2/TRBV6-3; J gene: TRBJ2-7; CDR3 protein: CASSYSRRSSSVYEQYF; CDR3 DNA: TGTGCCAGCAGTTACTCGAGGCGGTCTAGTTCTGTCTACGAGCAGTACTTC
D gene: NA; clone size: NA; V gene: TRBV30; J gene: TRBJ2-1; CDR3 protein: CAWSALELGEQFF; CDR3 DNA: TGTGCCTGGAGTGCCCTCGAACTCGGTGAGCAGTTCTTC